This entry lists 26 T cell receptor beta chains sequenced from one sample in a study of T cells in Graves' hyperthyroidism and ophthalmopathy. Amplification targeted TCR beta CDR3 regions from RNA transcripts. Primed by the HTBI set, a first-round RT-PCR was run on the TCR CDR3. Using its own MiXCR run on the multiplex PCR reads, TCRdb lists one record per CDR3 protein. The profile shows fewer than 700,000 distinct CDR3 sequences, 17% of them singletons. Sequencing was carried out using blood. These receptors were obtained from a woman between 18 and 29 years old with Graves' ophthalmopathy.

This clonotype was detected many times. The chain combines TRBV18 with TRBJ1-4; 8 positions match TRBD1. Germline V gene data show CDR1 as KGHSH and CDR2 as LQKENI. This CDR3 is built from 16 residues. The V and J ends lost 3 bases and 3 bases, in that order; junction bases with no gene match: 6. This CDR3 is CASSPAQGVSNEKLFF. As DNA, the CDR3 is TGTGCCAGCTCACCTGCACAGGGGGTTTCTAATGAAAAACTGTTTTTT.

This clonotype was found a few times. J is TRBJ2-3 and V is TRBV10-3; either TRBD1 or TRBD2 may supply D (5 bases each). This CDR3 contains 13 residues. Deletions cut 3 bases from V and 8 bases from J, with 12 bases between. Germline V gene data show CDR1 as ENHRY and CDR2 as SYGVKD. DNA of the CDR3: TGTGCCATCAGTGACACTAGAGGGGCTACGCAGTATTTT. Encoded protein: CAISDTRGATQYF.

This clonotype was counted only a few times. This chain links TRBV19 with TRBJ2-2, with D hard to call. This CDR3 has 15 amino acids. In germline, CDR1 is LNHDA, CDR2 SQIVND (reference sequence). V lost 5 bases to trimming and J lost 0 bases, with 10 bases between them. The CDR3: CASSSDAPNTGELFF. Here the CDR3 DNA reads TGTGCCAGTAGTTCGGACGCCCCGAACACCGGGGAGCTGTTTTTT.

The chain has TRBV27 and TRBJ2-2, with no clear D. Trimming cost V 6 bases and J 2 bases, with 13 bases left between them. The CDR3 extends over 15 amino acids. CDR1 and CDR2 from the germline V gene are MNHEY and SMNVEV (reference sequence). CDR3 residues: CASRPASINTGELFF. CDR3 nucleotide sequence: TGTGCCAGCAGACCCGCGTCTATTAACACCGGGGAGCTGTTTTTT.

In its sample, this clonotype was seen many times. The chain joins TRBV28 to TRBJ2-7; tentatively, D is TRBD1 or TRBD2 (5 bases each). V was trimmed by 6 bases and J by 7 bases, leaving 16 bases between them. Germline CDR1 MDHEN, CDR2 SYDVKM. The CDR3 runs 13 residues. CDR3 residues: CASSWDDVREQYF. The CDR3 bases are TGTGCCAGCAGCTGGGACGACGTCAGGGAGCAGTACTTC.

The table lists this clonotype with many counts. The CDR3 region has the DNA TGTGCCACCAGTGCCGGGAAGGGGCAATCAGATACGCAGTATTTT. Encoded protein: CATSAGKGQSDTQYF. The rearrangement uses TRBV24-1 and TRBJ2-3; D may be TRBD1 or TRBD2 (5 bases each). This CDR3 has 15 residues. V lost 5 bases and J 4 bases, leaving 15 bases between the germline ends. Looked up from germline, CDR1 is KGHDR and CDR2 is SFDVKD.

This clonotype was picked up a small number of times. V gene TRBV12-3 or TRBV12-4 combines with J gene TRBJ2-6; 8 bases are a match to TRBD1. V was clipped by 7 bases and J by 4 bases; unmatched bases: 9. The CDR3 spans 16 residues. The CDR3 nucleotides read TGTGCCAGCACCGGTCCCAGGGGGCCAGGGGCCAACGTCCTGACTTTC. This encodes CASTGPRGPGANVLTF.

This clonotype was observed a few times. V usage is TRBV10-3 and J usage is TRBJ1-5; 8 nucleotides match TRBD1. This CDR3 comprises 18 residues. The junction had 7 bases not matched to a gene; V was cut back by 0 bases and J by 0 bases. Germline V gives CDR1 ENHRY, CDR2 SYGVKD. This chain's CDR3 is CAISESDRGLNSNQPQHF. DNA of the CDR3: TGTGCCATCAGTGAGTCAGACAGGGGCCTTAATAGCAATCAGCCCCAGCATTTT.

This clonotype was detected only once. The CDR3 ends on some other residue instead of the conserved phenylalanine or tryptophan, so this is likely a read error. J is TRBJ2-1 and V is TRBV5-1, with 9 bases matching TRBD2. CDR1 is SGHRS, CDR2 YFSETQ, per germline. The V gene end was trimmed by 2 bases and the J gene end by 0 bases; junction bases not matched to a gene: 0. The CDR3 runs 15 residues. For the CDR3, the DNA is TGCGCCAGCAGCTTTAGCGGGAGCTCCTACAATGAGCAGTTCTCC. It is translated as CASSFSGSSYNEQFS.

This clonotype was detected many times. This chain links TRBV29-1 with TRBJ1-1; D gene uncertain. Germline CDR1 and CDR2: SQVTM and ANQGSEA. This CDR3 spans 12 amino acids. Trimming left V 4 bases short and J 1 base short, with 7 bases between. DNA for the CDR3: TGCAGCGTTGTATTAGAGAACACTGAAGCTTTCTTT. Translating gives CSVVLENTEAFF.

For this clonotype: With a much larger clone just one base away, this may be a read error. This chain uses TRBV27 with TRBJ1-5, with D unresolved. CDR1 is MNHEY and CDR2 is SMNVEV in the germline V gene (reference sequence). The CDR3 has 17 amino acids. V lost 8 bases, J lost 0 bases, and 20 bases lay in between. The CDR3 spells CASASLLHLYSNQPQHF. CDR3 nucleotide sequence: TGTGCCAGCGCCTCCCTCCTCCACCTCTATAGCAATCAGCCCCAGCATTTT.

V usage is TRBV27 and J usage is TRBJ1-5; TRBD1 is a possible D gene (6 bases). Germline-derived CDR1 and CDR2 are MNHEY and SMNVEV (reference sequence). CDR3 length: 15 amino acids. Trimming stripped 6 bases from V and 1 base from J, with 13 bases between. The CDR3 sequence: CASRVGAGSNQPQHF. In nucleotides, the CDR3 is TGTGCCAGCAGGGTGGGGGCAGGGAGCAATCAGCCCCAGCATTTT.

The chain joins TRBV3-1 to TRBJ1-4; D unclear. The V end lost 0 bases, the J end lost 8 bases, and 13 bases lay between the germline ends. The V gene's germline CDR1 is LGHDT and CDR2 YNNKEL (reference sequence). CDR3 size: 15 residues. The CDR3 loop reads CASSQDPQAREKLFF. CDR3 DNA sequence: TGTGCCAGCAGCCAAGATCCCCAGGCTCGGGAAAAACTGTTTTTT.

Ten or more counts support this clonotype. V is TRBV12-3 or TRBV12-4 and J is TRBJ1-1; possibly TRBD1 for D (6 bases). The V and J ends lost 7 bases and 5 bases respectively, with 14 bases between them. The length of the CDR3 is 13 residues. DNA of the CDR3: TGTGCCAGCACCCGAGGGGGACTAACTGAAGCTTTCTTT. As protein: CASTRGGLTEAFF.

This clonotype came up a few times. The CDR3: CASSSLRGERGIEKLFF. Written as DNA, the CDR3 is TGTGCCAGCAGCTCCCTGAGGGGGGAGCGGGGGATTGAAAAACTGTTTTTT. The genes are TRBV7-9 and TRBJ1-4; TRBD1 is a possible D gene (6 bases). The CDR3 totals 17 residues. Trimming cost V 4 bases and J 7 bases, with 22 bases left between them. CDR1 SEHNR and CDR2 FQNEAQ come from the germline V gene (reference sequence).

Many counts were recorded for this clonotype. The V call is TRBV27, the J call TRBJ1-1, with D unresolved. CDR1 and CDR2 from the germline V gene are MNHEY and SMNVEV (reference sequence). The CDR3 length is 15 residues. V was clipped by 2 bases and J by 4 bases, with 14 bases between them. CDR3 region: CASSLNGVRGTEAFF. In DNA, the CDR3 is TGTGCCAGCAGTTTAAATGGGGTAAGAGGCACTGAAGCTTTCTTT.

This clonotype came up a few times. The V and J genes are TRBV27 and TRBJ1-2; possibly TRBD1 for D (6 bases). V lost 6 bases and J lost 0, with 11 bases in between. Germline values: CDR1 MNHEY, CDR2 SMNVEV (reference sequence). This CDR3 contains 14 residues. CDR3: CASSWGPTNYGYTF. DNA of the CDR3: TGTGCCAGCAGCTGGGGGCCTACTAACTATGGCTACACCTTC.

The chain is built from TRBV5-1 and TRBJ2-1, with D maybe TRBD1 (5 bases). CDR3 size: 13 residues. The germline gives CDR1 SGHRS, CDR2 YFSETQ. V was cut by 0 bases and J by 6 bases, with 7 bases left in between. In nucleotides, the CDR3 is TGCGCCAGCAGCTTGGAGGACATCAATGAGCAGTTCTTC. Protein product: CASSLEDINEQFF. Combining the CDR3 with reference TRBV5-1 and TRBJ2-1 gives the whole variable domain KAGVTQTPRYLIKTRGQQVTLSCSPISGHRSVSWYQQTPGQGLQFLFEYFSETQRNKGNFPGRFSGRQFSNSRSEMNVSTLELGDSALYLCASSLEDINEQFFGPGTRLTVL.

The chain combines TRBV20-1 with TRBJ2-3; 8 bases map to TRBD2. With V trimmed by 0 bases and J by 3 bases, 8 bases remained unmatched. Germline assignment: CDR1 DFQATT and CDR2 SNEGSKA (reference sequence). This CDR3 contains 16 residues. In DNA, the CDR3 is TGCAGTGCTAGAGATCCCAGCGGGAGATATACAGATACGCAGTATTTT. Amino acids: CSARDPSGRYTDTQYF.

This clonotype was counted many times. The chain links TRBV11-3 to TRBJ2-1, with TRBD2 matching 8 bases. Germline V gives CDR1 SGHNT, CDR2 YENEEA. With 2 bases clipped from V and 2 bases from J, the junction kept 5 bases outside the gene matches. The length of the CDR3 is 16 residues. The DNA for the CDR3 is TGTGCCAGCAGCTTACGTTCAGCGGGGGCCTACAATGAGCAGTTCTTC. As protein: CASSLRSAGAYNEQFF.

This clonotype was counted a few times. The chain links TRBV6-5 to TRBJ2-3, with 8 nucleotides matching TRBD1. This CDR3 is 17 amino acids long. V shed 0 bases, J shed 4 bases, and the junction held 9 bases outside the gene matches. CDR1 is MNHEY, CDR2 SVGAGI, per germline. DNA of the CDR3: TGTGCCAGCAGTTACTCCAGTCAAGGACAGGGTTCAGATACGCAGTATTTT. This encodes CASSYSSQGQGSDTQYF.

This clonotype occurred many times. The CDR3 DNA sequence: TGCAGTGCTAGCATCATGGGGGGCGCGGAAAAACTGTTTTTT. It translates to CSASIMGGAEKLFF. The chain uses TRBV20-1 and TRBJ1-4; D may be TRBD1 (6 bases). Germline CDR1 is DFQATT and CDR2 is SNEGSKA (reference sequence). V was shortened by 3 bases and J by 8 bases, with 16 bases between the two germline ends. CDR3 length: 14 residues.

This clonotype was seen repeatedly, ten times or more. The gene calls are TRBV7-2 and TRBJ2-2, with D possibly matching TRBD2 (6 bases). The CDR3 has 17 residues. V was cut by 5 bases and J by 0 bases, with 16 bases left in between. Looked up from germline, CDR1 is SGHTA and CDR2 is FQGNSA. The CDR3 sequence is CASSTTSRGTNTGELFF. For the CDR3, the DNA is TGTGCCAGCAGCACCACGAGCCGGGGGACGAACACCGGGGAGCTGTTTTTT. Full variable domain (missing parts from reference TRBV7-2 and TRBJ2-2): GAGVSQSPSNKVTEKGKDVELRCDPISGHTALYWYRQSLGQGLEFLIYFQGNSAPDKSGLPSDRFSAERTGGSVSTLTIQRTQQEDSAVYLCASSTTSRGTNTGELFFGEGSRLTVL.

CDR3 loop: CASSIQGASTDTQYF. As DNA, the CDR3 is TGTGCCAGCAGTATACAGGGGGCTAGCACAGATACGCAGTATTTT. The rearrangement links TRBV6-1 to TRBJ2-3, with 9 nucleotides matching TRBD1. Germline values: CDR1 MNHNS, CDR2 SASEGT. V shed 5 bases, J shed 0 bases, and the junction held 3 bases outside the gene matches. The CDR3 consists of 15 residues.

The chain combines TRBV9 with TRBJ1-2, with TRBD1 as a possible D gene (5 bases). The V end lost 3 bases, the J end lost 7 bases, and 19 bases lay between the germline ends. The CDR3 has 15 amino acids. Germline V gene data show CDR1 as SGDLS and CDR2 as YYNGEE. The CDR3 spells CASSGGGRSQGGYTF. The CDR3, as DNA: TGTGCCAGCAGCGGAGGAGGACGGAGTCAGGGTGGCTACACCTTC.

This clonotype was counted only a few times. V gene TRBV7-2 combines with J gene TRBJ1-2, with 8 bases that match TRBD1. Germline V gene lookup returns CDR1 SGHTA and CDR2 FQGNSA. With V trimmed by 5 bases and J by 7 bases, 6 bases remained unmatched. The CDR3 contains 13 residues. Written as DNA, the CDR3 is TGTGCCAGCAGCACCACGGACAGGGCTGGCTACACCTTC. Amino acid sequence: CASSTTDRAGYTF. Full variable domain (remainder filled in from reference TRBV7-2 and TRBJ1-2): GAGVSQSPSNKVTEKGKDVELRCDPISGHTALYWYRQSLGQGLEFLIYFQGNSAPDKSGLPSDRFSAERTGGSVSTLTIQRTQQEDSAVYLCASSTTDRAGYTFGSGTRLTVV.